This TCR beta chain originates from a study of CD8 T cells in Susac syndrome. From germline, CDR1 is MDHEN and CDR2 SYDVKM. Trimming left V 7 bases short and J 2 bases short, with 18 bases between. The CDR3 has 15 amino acids. The authors sequenced TCR beta from blood CD8+ and CD4+ T cells. The CD8+ and CD4+ T cells were isolated magnetically using a negative isolation approach, whereas the TEMRA cells were enriched by FACS. Random hexamers were used to reverse transcribe an amount of about 0.45 to 1 ug RNA. Amplification of TCR beta CDR3 used immunoSEQ multiplex PCR across 54 Vbeta and 13 Jbeta. TCRdb independently ran MiXCR on the immunoSEQ multiplex PCR reads; one entry per CDR3 protein. The sample shows approximately 300,000 distinct CDR3 sequences, 89% of them seen only once.

The chain carries TRBV28 and TRBJ2-7; D gene unclear. The TCR was taken from a human donor with multiple sclerosis. Sequenced material: CD8+ T cells from PBMCs. The CDR3 region is CASTLGDTQAYEQYF. The CDR3 DNA reads as TGTGCCAGCACTCTCGGAGACACCCAGGCCTACGAGCAGTACTTC.